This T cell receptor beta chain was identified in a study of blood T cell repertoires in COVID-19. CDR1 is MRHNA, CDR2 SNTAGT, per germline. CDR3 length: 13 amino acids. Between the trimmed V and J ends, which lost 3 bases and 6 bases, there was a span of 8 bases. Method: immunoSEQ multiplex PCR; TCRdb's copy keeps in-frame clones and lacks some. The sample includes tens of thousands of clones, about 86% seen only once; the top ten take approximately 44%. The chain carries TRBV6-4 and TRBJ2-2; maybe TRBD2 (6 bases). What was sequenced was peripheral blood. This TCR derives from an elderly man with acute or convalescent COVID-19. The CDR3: CASSERGAGELFF. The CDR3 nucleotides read TGTGCCAGCAGTGAACGCGGGGCCGGGGAGCTGTTTTTT.